This TCR beta chain was observed in a study of tumor-infiltrating lymphocytes in localized non-small cell lung cancer. Regarding the study as a whole: Immunotypes IM1 and IM2 had similar TCR-derived T-cell fractions.

Profiling relied on immunoSEQ multiplex PCR, and the TCRdb table lists in-frame clones only, not all of them. This table holds about 11,000 clones, approximately 86% found once. In regard to this clone: Its antigen is as yet unknown.

CDR1 is SEHNR and CDR2 is FQNEAQ in the germline V gene (reference sequence). The CDR3 extends over 13 amino acids. V gave up 7 bases and J gave up 7 bases, with 14 bases separating them. Sequenced material: uninvolved lung tissue not adjacent to the tumor. The chain combines TRBV7-9 with TRBJ1-5; possible D gene TRBD1, 6 bases. The receptor's source is a human donor with non-small cell lung cancer. CDR3 nucleotides: TGTGCCAGCACCACGGGGGCGGGACAGCCCCAGCATTTT. This encodes CASTTGAGQPQHF.